The rows below give T cell receptor beta chains drawn from one sample of a study of T cells after yellow fever vaccination. One entry per CDR3 protein results from TCRdb running MiXCR on the 5' RACE reads. The sample consists of around 500,000 distinct CDR3 sequences, just over 20% of them appearing once. The material was PBMCs, obtained less than 25 days after the first yellow fever vaccination. The receptors originated from a man between 18 and 29 years old who received the YFV17D yellow fever vaccine. The CDR3 runs from the conserved cysteine through the conserved F or W. A D gene is named only where the DNA matches it firmly. Size is omitted from some rows. Given values are once, few, many or a class for expanded clones.

TRBJ1-5	18	TRBV18	-	-	CASSPPGVDGLSNQPQHF	TGTGCCAGCTCACCACCGGGGGTGGACGGCCTTAGCAATCAGCCCCAGCATTTT
TRBJ2-3	14	TRBV20-1	-	TRBD2	CSAQWGGGGNTQYF	TGCAGTGCCCAGTGGGGCGGGGGGGGCAATACGCAGTATTTT
TRBJ2-3	15	TRBV24-1	few	-	CATSDPSGAGDTQYF	TGTGCCACCAGTGATCCCTCCGGGGCGGGAGATACGCAGTATTTT
TRBJ1-6	14	TRBV3-1	-	-	CASSHGPRSSPLHF	TGTGCCAGCAGCCACGGACCTAGAAGTTCACCCCTCCACTTT
TRBJ1-3	13	TRBV7-2	few	-	CASGPGVGNTIYF	TGTGCCAGCGGACCGGGGGTGGGAAACACCATATATTTT
TRBJ1-1	14	TRBV12-3/TRBV12-4	few	-	CASRADRMNTEAFF	TGTGCCAGCAGGGCGGACAGAATGAACACTGAAGCTTTCTTT
TRBJ1-3	19	TRBV4-1	-	TRBD1	CASSQGGATGVSSGNTIYF	TGCGCCAGCAGCCAAGGTGGGGCGACAGGGGTTTCCTCTGGAAACACCATATATTTT
TRBJ2-3	15	TRBV5-6	-	-	CASSFTGDGTDTQYF	TGTGCCAGCAGCTTCACGGGGGATGGGACAGATACGCAGTATTTT
TRBJ2-7	14	TRBV5-1	once	TRBD2	CASSATSGGDEQYF	TGCGCCAGCAGCGCAACTAGCGGGGGGGACGAGCAGTACTTC
TRBJ1-2	13	TRBV27	few	TRBD1	CASSTDRGWGYTF	TGTGCCAGCAGTACGGACAGGGGCTGGGGCTACACCTTC
TRBJ1-5	13	TRBV15	-	TRBD1	CATSTATGGPQHF	TGTGCCACCAGCACAGCAACAGGGGGCCCCCAGCATTTT
TRBJ1-1	13	TRBV14	-	-	CASSQETALKAFF	TGTGCCAGCAGCCAAGAAACGGCCTTGAAAGCTTTCTTT
TRBJ1-5	13	TRBV18	-	-	CASSPSEEQPQHF	TGTGCCAGCTCACCCTCGGAGGAACAGCCCCAGCATTTT
TRBJ2-5	13	TRBV10-3	-	-	CAIRARPQETQYF	TGTGCCATCAGGGCCAGGCCTCAAGAGACCCAGTACTTC
TRBJ2-2	14	TRBV4-3	-	-	CASSQEGNTGELFF	TGCGCCAGCAGCCAAGAGGGGAACACCGGGGAGCTGTTTTTT
TRBJ2-5	13	TRBV4-2	few	-	CASSRRTQETQYF	TGTGCCAGCAGCAGACGGACACAAGAGACCCAGTACTTC
TRBJ2-2	13	TRBV5-4	-	-	CASTPLPAGELFF	TGTGCCAGCACCCCCCTACCCGCCGGGGAGCTGTTTTTT
TRBJ2-1	11	TRBV6-2/TRBV6-3	few	-	CASTFAHEQFF	TGTGCCAGCACCTTCGCCCATGAGCAGTTCTTC
TRBJ1-1	14	TRBV27	-	-	CASNIIRAETEAFF	TGTGCCAGCAATATCATCAGGGCAGAGACTGAAGCTTTCTTT
TRBJ1-1	13	TRBV29-1	-	-	CSVTGRLNTEAFF	TGCAGCGTCACTGGACGGCTGAACACTGAAGCTTTCTTT
TRBJ1-2	14	TRBV5-8	-	TRBD1	CASIPWTGDYGYTF	TGTGCCAGCATCCCGTGGACAGGGGACTATGGCTACACCTTC
TRBJ2-2	14	TRBV30	-	-	CAWRGGWNTGELFF	TGTGCCTGGAGGGGGGGATGGAACACCGGGGAGCTGTTTTTT
TRBJ2-7	14	TRBV6-1	-	TRBD1	CASSRTGTSEEQYF	TGTGCCAGCAGCCGGACAGGGACCTCGGAGGAGCAGTACTTC
TRBJ1-2	14	TRBV5-1	few	-	CASRGDPANYGYTF	TGCGCCAGCAGGGGAGACCCGGCTAACTATGGCTACACCTTC
TRBJ2-1	17	TRBV7-9	-	-	CASSLRLGQAFYNEQFF	TGTGCCAGCAGCTTACGTTTGGGCCAGGCCTTCTACAATGAGCAGTTCTTC
TRBJ1-1	16	TRBV6-2/TRBV6-3	few	TRBD1	CASRAAGTGYHTEAFF	TGTGCCAGCAGAGCCGCCGGGACAGGTTATCACACTGAAGCTTTCTTT
TRBJ1-5	17	TRBV6-5	few	-	CASSYSWGEYSNQPQHF	TGTGCCAGCAGTTACTCTTGGGGGGAGTATAGCAATCAGCCCCAGCATTTT
TRBJ2-3	15	TRBV6-1	few	TRBD2	CASTRSGGAADTQYF	TGTGCCAGCACCCGAAGCGGGGGGGCGGCAGATACGCAGTATTTT
TRBJ1-1	12	TRBV29-1	-	-	CSAQTGNTEAFF	TGCAGCGCCCAAACAGGGAACACTGAAGCTTTCTTT
TRBJ1-6	16	TRBV7-9	few	-	CASSWGDPSYNSPLHF	TGTGCCAGCAGCTGGGGGGATCCCTCCTATAATTCACCCCTCCACTTT
TRBJ1-4	16	TRBV6-2/TRBV6-3	few	-	CASSPQEGVTNEKLFF	TGTGCCAGCAGTCCCCAGGAGGGAGTAACTAATGAAAAACTGTTTTTT
TRBJ2-1	15	TRBV24-1	many	TRBD2	CATSDSASGNNEQFF	TGTGCCACCAGTGATTCGGCTAGCGGGAACAATGAGCAGTTCTTC
TRBJ1-3	15	TRBV7-8	-	-	CASSLPTGSGNTIYF	TGTGCCAGCAGCTTACCGACAGGCTCTGGAAACACCATATATTTT
TRBJ2-3	14	TRBV7-7	-	-	CASSQTTGMDTQYF	TGTGCTAGCAGCCAAACAACGGGTATGGATACGCAGTATTTT
TRBJ2-7	15	TRBV7-9	few	TRBD2	CASSFGLAGTYEQYF	TGTGCCAGCAGCTTTGGACTAGCCGGGACCTACGAGCAGTACTTC
TRBJ1-6	14	TRBV27	-	-	CASSSRPNNSPLHF	TGTGCCAGCAGTTCCCGCCCCAATAATTCACCCCTCCACTTT
TRBJ2-1	14	TRBV20-1	-	TRBD1	CGPSTGPSYNEQFF	TGCGGACCGTCGACAGGGCCCTCCTACAATGAGCAGTTCTTC
TRBJ2-4	15	TRBV20-1	few	-	CSARWGGRAKNIQYF	TGCAGTGCCAGGTGGGGCGGTCGGGCCAAAAACATTCAGTACTTC
TRBJ1-2	13	TRBV6-1	-	-	CASSAPGSYGYTF	TGTGCCAGCAGCGCGCCCGGAAGCTATGGCTACACCTTC
TRBJ2-3	14	TRBV30	-	TRBD1	CAWSRDSALDTQYF	TGTGCCTGGAGTAGGGACAGCGCGTTGGATACGCAGTATTTT
TRBJ2-5	14	TRBV18	few	-	CASSPPRSEETQYF	TGTGCCAGCTCACCACCCAGGAGCGAGGAGACCCAGTACTTC
TRBJ1-6	12	TRBV14	few	-	CASSQAVNSLHF	TGTGCCAGCAGCCAAGCAGTCAACTCCCTCCACTTT
TRBJ1-6	14	TRBV5-1	few	-	CASSLGVYDSPLHF	TGCGCCAGCAGCTTGGGGGTTTATGATTCTCCCCTCCACTTT
TRBJ2-3	12	TRBV12-3/TRBV12-4	-	-	CASSLLGGYPYF	TGTGCCAGCAGTTTATTAGGAGGTTATCCGTATTTT
TRBJ1-1	15	TRBV29-1	few	TRBD1	CSVEETGNENTEAFF	TGCAGCGTTGAAGAGACAGGGAACGAGAACACTGAAGCTTTCTTT
TRBJ2-3	15	TRBV7-2	-	-	CASRDRGSSTDTQYF	TGTGCCAGCAGGGATAGGGGTTCAAGCACAGATACGCAGTATTTT